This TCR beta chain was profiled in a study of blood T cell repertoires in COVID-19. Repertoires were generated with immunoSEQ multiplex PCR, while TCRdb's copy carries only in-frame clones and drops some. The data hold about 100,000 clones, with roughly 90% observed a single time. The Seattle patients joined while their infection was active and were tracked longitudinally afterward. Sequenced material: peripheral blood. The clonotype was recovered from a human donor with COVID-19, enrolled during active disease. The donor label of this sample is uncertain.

CDR3: CASTPGRQGAYGYTF. Written as DNA, the CDR3 is TGTGCCAGCACCCCGGGGCGCCAGGGGGCCTATGGCTACACCTTC. The V gene is TRBV11-2, the J gene TRBJ1-2; 8 nucleotides line up with TRBD1. There are 15 residues in the CDR3. Germline V gene lookup returns CDR1 SGHAT and CDR2 FQNNGV. Germline trimming cut 7 bases from V and 4 bases from J; bases unmatched to any gene: 11.